Detailed here is one T cell receptor (beta chain). The target antigen is unknown. The V and J ends lost 10 bases and 7 bases respectively, with 16 bases between them. This CDR3 is built from 12 residues. Looked up from germline, CDR1 is SGHTA and CDR2 is FQGNSA. This record belongs to a study of a mutant IDH1 vaccine in newly diagnosed glioma. For the study at large: Treated patients, 62.5% male and roughly 40% female, averaged approximately 40 years of age. The timing of visit V12 was week 35, and that of visit V13 was week 47.

Indicated time point: week 35, safety follow-up. Doses of 300 ug of mutant IDH1 20-mer peptide were given with topical imiquimod. Sequencing used immunoSEQ multiplex PCR; TCRdb keeps in-frame clones, though not all of them. The data hold about 72,000 clones, with 84% observed a single time. The receptor was derived from a man aged 18 to 29 with glioma. The V gene is TRBV7-2, the J gene TRBJ1-1; maybe TRBD1 (6 bases). Sequenced here: PBMCs, sampled from a glioma patient whose treatment included an IDH1 peptide vaccine. CDR3 nucleotide sequence: TGTGCCACGAGGGGGGGCGCAAGTGAAGCTTTCTTT. This encodes CATRGGASEAFF.